This entry lists 25 T cell receptor beta chains sequenced from one sample in a study of blood T cell repertoires in COVID-19. Sequenced by immunoSEQ multiplex PCR; TCRdb stores in-frame clones only, minus some. The profile shows around 450,000 clones, approximately 90% of them singletons. The sequenced material came from peripheral blood. The receptors here all came from a woman aged 25 to 39 with acute or convalescent COVID-19.

V and J are TRBV7-2 and TRBJ1-1; 8 nucleotides align to TRBD1. The CDR3 covers 15 residues. The germline V gene encodes CDR1 SGHTA and CDR2 FQGNSA. Trimming took 5 bases from V and 2 from J; bases not matched to a gene: 7. The CDR3 DNA is TGTGCCAGCAGCCCCGGGACAGGATCAAACACTGAAGCTTTCTTT. Translation gives CASSPGTGSNTEAFF. Together with reference TRBV7-2 and TRBJ1-1, the CDR3 gives the full variable domain: GAGVSQSPSNKVTEKGKDVELRCDPISGHTALYWYRQSLGQGLEFLIYFQGNSAPDKSGLPSDRFSAERTGGSVSTLTIQRTQQEDSAVYLCASSPGTGSNTEAFFGQGTRLTVV.

This chain connects TRBV9 to TRBJ2-7; 7 bases match TRBD1. This CDR3 spans 15 amino acids. Germline CDR1 and CDR2: SGDLS and YYNGEE. V shed 2 bases and J 2 bases; nucleotides not matched to a gene: 7. As DNA, the CDR3 is TGTGCCAGCAGCGTCGTGGGGGACAGAGCCTACGAGCAGTACTTC. It translates to CASSVVGDRAYEQYF.

This sequence joins TRBV5-4 and TRBJ2-3; maybe TRBD2 (6 bases). CDR1 SGHNT and CDR2 YYREEE come from the germline V gene (reference sequence). The CDR3 spans 16 residues. Trimming took off 0 bases at V and 2 bases at J, with 13 bases between the two ends. The CDR3: CASSLAGGANTDTQYF. CDR3 nucleotides: TGTGCCAGCAGCTTGGCCGGCGGGGCGAACACAGATACGCAGTATTTT.

This rearrangement joins TRBV3-1 (or the pseudogene TRBV3-2) to TRBJ1-2, with 8 bases matching TRBD1. The CDR3 has 17 residues. V shed 3 bases, J shed 8 bases, and the junction held 17 bases outside the gene matches. Germline CDR1 LGHDT, CDR2 YNNKEL (reference sequence). CDR3 sequence reads: CASSHLRTGSRGGGYTF. CDR3 bases: TGTGCCAGCAGCCATCTCCGGACAGGGTCGAGGGGAGGGGGCTACACCTTC.

The V call is TRBV24-1, the J call TRBJ1-5, with 7 bases fitting TRBD1. Germline V gene sequence: CDR1 KGHDR, CDR2 SFDVKD. The J segment lost 6 bases and the V segment lost 4 bases, leaving 8 bases of the junction unmatched. The CDR3 extends over 15 amino acids. The CDR3 here is CATSDQTGFGQPQHF. Here the CDR3 DNA reads TGTGCCACCAGTGACCAGACAGGGTTCGGTCAGCCCCAGCATTTT.

The gene calls are TRBV11-2 and TRBJ2-7; no reliable D call. Germline V gene sequence: CDR1 SGHAT, CDR2 FQNNGV. With 1 base removed from V and 3 bases from J, the gap between germline ends came to 10 bases. This CDR3 region has 14 residues. CDR3 nucleotides: TGTGCCAGCAGCTTAGGTGCGTCCCTCTACGAGCAGTACTTC. Translation: CASSLGASLYEQYF.

Only one count was recorded for this clone. This chain joins TRBV6-5 and TRBJ2-3, with D perhaps matching TRBD2 (6 bases). Germline assignment: CDR1 MNHEY and CDR2 SVGAGI. This CDR3 comprises 13 residues. V was shortened by 5 bases and J by 6 bases, with 12 bases between the two germline ends. In nucleotides, the CDR3 is TGTGCCAGCAGTCCCCTCGGAGGGGATACGCAGTATTTT. Translated: CASSPLGGDTQYF.

The chain uses TRBV19 and TRBJ2-2; possibly TRBD1 for D (5 bases). CDR3 length: 14 amino acids. Deletions cut 5 bases from V and 5 bases from J, with 12 bases between. Germline CDR1 LNHDA, CDR2 SQIVND (reference sequence). The CDR3 DNA follows: TGTGCCAGTAGTCCGCAGGACATAACCGGGGAGCTGTTTTTT. This codes for CASSPQDITGELFF. Looking up the rest from reference TRBV19 and TRBJ2-2 gives the full variable domain: DGGITQSPKYLFRKEGQNVTLSCEQNLNHDAMYWYRQDPGQGLRLIYYSQIVNDFQKGDIAEGYSVSREKKESFPLTVTSAQKNPTAFYLCASSPQDITGELFFGEGSRLTVL.

V and J are TRBV5-1 and TRBJ1-4; D perhaps matches TRBD1 (5 bases). The CDR3 is made up of 16 amino acids. Trimming took 0 bases from V and 3 from J, leaving 12 bases between them. Germline V gene data show CDR1 as SGHRS and CDR2 as YFSETQ. As DNA, the CDR3 is TGCGCCAGCAGCTTGGAGATGGGGCTAGCTAATGAAAAACTGTTTTTT. Amino acid sequence: CASSLEMGLANEKLFF.

The chain uses TRBV6-5 and TRBJ2-7, with a tentative D call TRBD1 (5 bases). V lost 7 bases and J lost 1, with 11 bases in between. Germline loops: CDR1 MNHEY, CDR2 SVGAGI. The CDR3 is made up of 13 amino acids. This CDR3 is CASKKTASYEQYF. Here the CDR3 DNA reads TGTGCCAGCAAAAAGACAGCTTCCTACGAGCAGTACTTC.

This chain uses TRBV29-1 with TRBJ1-1; D not certain. Looked up from germline, CDR1 is SQVTM and CDR2 is ANQGSEA. The CDR3 contains 14 residues. The V end was cut by 4 bases, the J end by 8 bases, with 20 bases between. The CDR3: CSVAQAGLAGEAFF. The CDR3 DNA reads TGCAGCGTTGCCCAGGCAGGCTTGGCAGGCGAAGCTTTCTTT.

The table lists this clone with a count of one. The chain joins TRBV19 to TRBJ1-5; D is ambiguous. Deletions cut 6 bases from V and 9 bases from J, with 18 bases between. The CDR3 is made up of 14 amino acids. CDR1 and CDR2 from the germline V gene are LNHDA and SQIVND (reference sequence). The CDR3 DNA sequence: TGTGCCAGTAGCTCCCCCTGGGAGGAAAGGCCCCAGCATTTT. Translating it yields CASSSPWEERPQHF.

This clone occurred a few times. The chain uses TRBV7-2 and TRBJ2-7; 12 nucleotides align to TRBD1. CDR3 length: 15 residues. J lost 7 bases, V lost 0 bases, and 4 bases had no gene match. Germline loops: CDR1 SGHTA, CDR2 FQGNSA. CDR3 DNA: TGTGCCAGCAGCTTAGCGGGACAGGGGGCGCAAGAGCAGTACTTC. Translated, it gives CASSLAGQGAQEQYF.

The chain links TRBV5-6 to TRBJ1-2, with D perhaps TRBD1 (5 bases). CDR1 SGHDT and CDR2 YYEEEE come from the germline V gene. The CDR3 covers 14 residues. V lost 6 bases to trimming and J lost 4 bases, with 16 bases between them. The CDR3 loop reads CASNEQVFSYGYTF. The CDR3, as DNA: TGTGCCAGCAACGAACAGGTGTTCAGCTATGGCTACACCTTC.

CDR3 loop: CASSEGTYGLDEQFF. The CDR3 nucleotides read TGTGCCAGCAGTGAGGGGACATACGGGCTTGATGAGCAGTTCTTC. The gene calls are TRBV2 and TRBJ2-1; TRBD1 is a possible D gene (6 bases). V was trimmed by 3 bases and J by 8 bases, leaving 17 bases between them. CDR1 SNHLY and CDR2 FYNNEI come from the germline V gene. The CDR3 is 15 amino acids.

As DNA, the CDR3 is TGTGCCAGCACCGAAGCCCCCGGGACTGGTATCGGGGAGACCCAGTACTTC. Residues: CASTEAPGTGIGETQYF. This chain joins TRBV3-1 (or the pseudogene TRBV3-2) and TRBJ2-5; weak D call: TRBD2 (6 bases). Trimming removed 7 bases from V and 5 bases from J, with 26 bases in between. Per germline, CDR1 LGHDT and CDR2 YNNKEL (reference sequence). The CDR3 spans 17 residues.

V gene TRBV7-9 combines with J gene TRBJ2-3; 8 positions match TRBD2. V dropped 3 bases and J dropped 7; count of bases not matched to a gene: 9. CDR1 is SEHNR and CDR2 is FQNEAQ in the germline V gene (reference sequence). There are 15 residues in the CDR3. The CDR3 region has the DNA TGTGCCAGCAGCTTCCCCGGGGGGGGCTTGAATACGCAGTATTTT. Encoded protein: CASSFPGGGLNTQYF.

This clone was counted ten times or more. The chain has TRBV9 and TRBJ1-6, with a tentative D call TRBD1 (5 bases). The CDR3 has 16 amino acids. V was clipped by 3 bases and J by 5 bases, with 15 bases between them. Germline V gene data show CDR1 as SGDLS and CDR2 as YYNGEE. DNA for the CDR3: TGTGCCAGCAGCGGTAGCTTCGGGACTGATAATTCACCCCTCCACTTT. It specifies CASSGSFGTDNSPLHF. Based on the CDR3 plus reference TRBV9 and TRBJ1-6, the full variable domain is DSGVTQTPKHLITATGQRVTLRCSPRSGDLSVYWYQQSLDQGLQFLIQYYNGEERAKGNILERFSAQQFPDLHSELNLSSLELGDSALYFCASSGSFGTDNSPLHFGNGTRLTVT.

This rearrangement joins TRBV19 to TRBJ2-2; 8 positions match TRBD2. CDR3 size: 15 residues. The V and J ends lost 8 bases and 2 bases, in that order; junction bases with no gene match: 7. Germline V lookup: CDR1 LNHDA, CDR2 SQIVND (reference sequence). The CDR3 DNA reads as TGTGCCAGTTCATCGGGGGGGCGAAACACCGGGGAGCTGTTTTTT. It codes for CASSSGGRNTGELFF.

The genes are TRBV5-6 and TRBJ2-7; D not resolved. Trimming took off 4 bases at V and 2 bases at J, with 4 bases between the two ends. The CDR3 covers 11 residues. CDR1 SGHDT and CDR2 YYEEEE come from the germline V gene. The DNA for the CDR3 is TGTGCCAGCAGCGGGCCCTACGAGCAGTACTTC. Translation: CASSGPYEQYF.

V gene TRBV6-6 combines with J gene TRBJ1-5; 7 bases align to TRBD1. The CDR3 loop spans 15 amino acids. Germline V gene data show CDR1 as MNHNY and CDR2 as SVGAGI (reference sequence). Trimming removed 8 bases from V and 3 bases from J; junction bases left unmatched: 10. This CDR3 is CASAKGGTDNQPQHF. The CDR3 region has the DNA TGTGCCAGCGCAAAAGGAGGGACAGACAATCAGCCCCAGCATTTT.

V usage is TRBV5-1 and J usage is TRBJ2-3; D call uncertain. CDR3 length equals 14 residues. The germline V gene has CDR1 SGHRS and CDR2 YFSETQ. V lost 0 bases and J 3 bases, leaving 8 bases between the germline ends. Written as DNA, the CDR3 is TGCGCCAGCAGCTTGGGGCAAGTAACAGATACGCAGTATTTT. Amino acid sequence: CASSLGQVTDTQYF.

Here the CDR3 reads CASSTLAGVLTDTQYF. The CDR3 nucleotides read TGTGCCAGCAGTACCCTAGCGGGGGTTCTCACAGATACGCAGTATTTT. V is TRBV27 and J is TRBJ2-3; 10 bases map to TRBD2. The CDR3 has 16 amino acids. CDR1 is MNHEY and CDR2 is SMNVEV in the germline V gene (reference sequence). J lost 2 bases, V lost 5 bases, and 7 bases had no gene match.

The chain couples TRBV6-1 to TRBJ2-5; D is ambiguous. Germline loops: CDR1 MNHNS, CDR2 SASEGT. Trimming took off 2 bases at V and 1 base at J, with 14 bases between the two ends. The CDR3 covers 16 residues. CDR3 protein: CASSEFHPGLQETQYF. The CDR3 region has the DNA TGTGCCAGCAGTGAATTTCACCCAGGCCTCCAAGAGACCCAGTACTTC.

The gene calls are TRBV7-9 and TRBJ2-5; 9 bases are a match to TRBD1. This CDR3 region has 14 residues. V lost 7 bases to trimming and J lost 9 bases; unmatched junction nucleotides: 12. Germline CDR1 reads SEHNR; CDR2 reads FQNEAQ (reference sequence). This CDR3 is CASKSGTGLEAQYF. CDR3 nucleotide sequence: TGTGCCAGCAAATCCGGGACAGGGCTTGAGGCCCAGTACTTC.